The rows below give T cell receptor beta chains drawn from one sample of a study of blood T cell repertoires in COVID-19. Generated by immunoSEQ multiplex PCR, the TCRdb table keeps only in-frame clones and is missing some. The table includes about 29,000 clones, over 75% detected once. Sequencing was carried out using peripheral blood. These receptors all come from a man older than 75 with acute or convalescent COVID-19. CDR3s include the opening cysteine and the closing phenylalanine or tryptophan. The order of the fields is clone size, D gene, J gene, CDR3 length, V gene, CDR3 DNA, CDR3 protein. The D gene is left open where the match is weak. Size is stated for part of the rows, as once, few or many counts, or as a class when the clone is expanded.

clone_size: NA
d_call: NA
j_call: TRBJ2-7
cdr3_length: 15
v_call: TRBV5-1
cdr3_nt: TGCGCCAGCAGAGTGGAGGGGCGTCCCTTGAACGAGCAGTACTTC
cdr3_aa: CASRVEGRPLNEQYF

clone_size: NA
d_call: NA
j_call: TRBJ2-1
cdr3_length: 15
v_call: TRBV19
cdr3_nt: TGTGCCAGTAGTCGGCACCGGAGCTCCTACAATGAGCAGTTCTTC
cdr3_aa: CASSRHRSSYNEQFF

clone_size: NA
d_call: NA
j_call: TRBJ2-2
cdr3_length: 15
v_call: TRBV3-1/TRBV3-2
cdr3_nt: TGTGCCAGCAGCCAAGGACGCACCGGGGCCGGGGAGCTGTTTTTT
cdr3_aa: CASSQGRTGAGELFF

clone_size: once
d_call: NA
j_call: TRBJ2-5
cdr3_length: 13
v_call: TRBV19
cdr3_nt: TGTGCCAGTAGTAGGCAGGTAGAAGAGACCCAGTACTTC
cdr3_aa: CASSRQVEETQYF

clone_size: NA
d_call: TRBD1
j_call: TRBJ2-3
cdr3_length: 16
v_call: TRBV11-2
cdr3_nt: TGTGCCAGCAGCTTTAAGGGACAGGGGGCATCAGATACGCAGTATTTT
cdr3_aa: CASSFKGQGASDTQYF

clone_size: once
d_call: NA
j_call: TRBJ1-1
cdr3_length: 16
v_call: TRBV6-1
cdr3_nt: TGTGCCAGCAGTGAAGTCAGGAGCAGGGGAAAGACTGAAGCTTTCTTT
cdr3_aa: CASSEVRSRGKTEAFF

clone_size: NA
d_call: TRBD2
j_call: TRBJ2-3
cdr3_length: 16
v_call: TRBV9
cdr3_nt: TGTGCCAGCAGCCCCCCCGGCCTAGCGGGGCAAGATACGCAGTATTTT
cdr3_aa: CASSPPGLAGQDTQYF

clone_size: NA
d_call: TRBD1
j_call: TRBJ2-1
cdr3_length: 14
v_call: TRBV5-4
cdr3_nt: TGTGCCAGCAGCGCTGGACAGGGGAACAATGAGCAGTTCTTC
cdr3_aa: CASSAGQGNNEQFF

clone_size: NA
d_call: TRBD1
j_call: TRBJ1-6
cdr3_length: 15
v_call: TRBV30
cdr3_nt: TGTGCCTGGAGTGTACAGCGGACAGGGAAATCACCCCTCCACTTT
cdr3_aa: CAWSVQRTGKSPLHF

clone_size: NA
d_call: TRBD2
j_call: TRBJ2-3
cdr3_length: 14
v_call: TRBV19
cdr3_nt: TGTGCCAGTAGTCCTAGCGGGGCCGGAAATACGCAGTATTTT
cdr3_aa: CASSPSGAGNTQYF

clone_size: NA
d_call: TRBD1
j_call: TRBJ2-1
cdr3_length: 15
v_call: TRBV24-1
cdr3_nt: TGTGCCACCAGTGATATCGGGACAGGTATGGATGAGCAGTTCTTC
cdr3_aa: CATSDIGTGMDEQFF

clone_size: NA
d_call: TRBD1
j_call: TRBJ2-5
cdr3_length: 14
v_call: TRBV4-1
cdr3_nt: TGCGCCAGCAGCCGGGACAGACCTAAAGAGACCCAGTACTTC
cdr3_aa: CASSRDRPKETQYF

clone_size: NA
d_call: TRBD1
j_call: TRBJ1-4
cdr3_length: 17
v_call: TRBV5-1
cdr3_nt: TGCGCCAGCAGCCCCGGGACAGGGTCTTGGGGTAATGAAAAACTGTTTTTT
cdr3_aa: CASSPGTGSWGNEKLFF

clone_size: NA
d_call: NA
j_call: TRBJ2-1
cdr3_length: 15
v_call: TRBV27
cdr3_nt: TGTGCCAGCACTGGGGGCTCAGGGCCCTACAATGAGCAGTTCTTC
cdr3_aa: CASTGGSGPYNEQFF

clone_size: NA
d_call: NA
j_call: TRBJ1-2
cdr3_length: 15
v_call: TRBV7-2
cdr3_nt: TGTGCCAGCAGCTCGGTAGGGGCCACCGGCTATGGCTACACCTTC
cdr3_aa: CASSSVGATGYGYTF

clone_size: once
d_call: NA
j_call: TRBJ1-2
cdr3_length: 13
v_call: TRBV11-2
cdr3_nt: TGTGCCAGCAGCCAACCGTCGAAGCTTAGCTACACCTTC
cdr3_aa: CASSQPSKLSYTF

clone_size: NA
d_call: NA
j_call: TRBJ1-1
cdr3_length: 17
v_call: TRBV21-1
cdr3_nt: TGTGCCAGCAGCAAAGCGCTTTGGGGGGAAGAGGACACTGAAGCTTTCTTT
cdr3_aa: CASSKALWGEEDTEAFF

clone_size: NA
d_call: NA
j_call: TRBJ1-5
cdr3_length: 16
v_call: TRBV23-1
cdr3_nt: TGCGCCAGCAGTGGACAGTTTAATGGAAGCAATCAGCCCCAGCATTTT
cdr3_aa: CASSGQFNGSNQPQHF

clone_size: NA
d_call: TRBD2
j_call: TRBJ2-7
cdr3_length: 11
v_call: TRBV20-1
cdr3_nt: TGCAGTAGCGGGGGCCACTACGAGCAGTACTTC
cdr3_aa: CSSGGHYEQYF

clone_size: NA
d_call: TRBD1
j_call: TRBJ1-1
cdr3_length: 17
v_call: TRBV5-1
cdr3_nt: TGCGCCAGCAGACCCTGGGCAGGGGGCAGTTCGAACACTGAAGCTTTCTTT
cdr3_aa: CASRPWAGGSSNTEAFF

clone_size: NA
d_call: TRBD1
j_call: TRBJ2-7
cdr3_length: 16
v_call: TRBV18
cdr3_nt: TGTGCCAGCTCACCAGTCTTAGGACAGGGGGTTTACGAGCAGTACTTC
cdr3_aa: CASSPVLGQGVYEQYF

clone_size: NA
d_call: NA
j_call: TRBJ2-7
cdr3_length: 12
v_call: TRBV20-1
cdr3_nt: TGCAGTGCTAGTCACAGAGACTACGAGCAGTACTTC
cdr3_aa: CSASHRDYEQYF

clone_size: NA
d_call: NA
j_call: TRBJ1-4
cdr3_length: 13
v_call: TRBV24-1
cdr3_nt: TGTGCCACCAGTGACCTGATGGGCGAAAAACTGTTTTTT
cdr3_aa: CATSDLMGEKLFF

clone_size: NA
d_call: TRBD2
j_call: TRBJ2-1
cdr3_length: 15
v_call: TRBV2
cdr3_nt: TGTGCCAGCAGATTTAGCGGGGGCCCCGGCAATGAGCAGTTCTTC
cdr3_aa: CASRFSGGPGNEQFF

clone_size: NA
d_call: TRBD2
j_call: TRBJ2-1
cdr3_length: 15
v_call: TRBV11-3
cdr3_nt: TGTGCCAGCAGCCCCCGGGGGGGCCCGAACAATGAGCAGTTCTTC
cdr3_aa: CASSPRGGPNNEQFF

clone_size: NA
d_call: NA
j_call: TRBJ1-1
cdr3_length: 12
v_call: TRBV9
cdr3_nt: TGTGCCAGCAGCGTAGACTTTGGTGAAGCTTTCTTT
cdr3_aa: CASSVDFGEAFF

clone_size: NA
d_call: TRBD2
j_call: TRBJ2-1
cdr3_length: 15
v_call: TRBV18
cdr3_nt: TGTGCCAGCTCACCACCCCTAGCGGGGGTCAATGAGCAGTTCTTC
cdr3_aa: CASSPPLAGVNEQFF

clone_size: NA
d_call: NA
j_call: TRBJ1-2
cdr3_length: 17
v_call: TRBV23-1
cdr3_nt: TGCGCCAGCAGTCAATCGAGGAGGGAGGCGGCTAACTATGGCTACACCTTC
cdr3_aa: CASSQSRREAANYGYTF

clone_size: NA
d_call: TRBD1
j_call: TRBJ1-5
cdr3_length: 17
v_call: TRBV18
cdr3_nt: TGTGCCAGCTCGAGGACAGGGGGCGAAGGAAGCAATCAGCCCCAGCATTTT
cdr3_aa: CASSRTGGEGSNQPQHF

clone_size: NA
d_call: NA
j_call: TRBJ1-1
cdr3_length: 13
v_call: TRBV25-1
cdr3_nt: TGTGCCAGCAGTGAGAACAGGGACACTGAAGCTTTCTTT
cdr3_aa: CASSENRDTEAFF

clone_size: NA
d_call: NA
j_call: TRBJ2-2
cdr3_length: 17
v_call: TRBV6-1
cdr3_nt: TGTGCCAGCAGTGAAAGTTGGGGGAGGGGGTACACCGGGGAGCTGTTTTTT
cdr3_aa: CASSESWGRGYTGELFF

clone_size: NA
d_call: NA
j_call: TRBJ1-2
cdr3_length: 15
v_call: TRBV19
cdr3_nt: TGTGCCAGTAGTATTGGGTCAGGGTGGAACTATGGCTACACCTTC
cdr3_aa: CASSIGSGWNYGYTF

clone_size: NA
d_call: NA
j_call: TRBJ1-4
cdr3_length: 16
v_call: TRBV3-1/TRBV3-2
cdr3_nt: TGTGCCAGCAGCCAAGACAACGACGGGGGTTGGGGAAAACTGTTTTTT
cdr3_aa: CASSQDNDGGWGKLFF

clone_size: NA
d_call: NA
j_call: TRBJ1-4
cdr3_length: 16
v_call: TRBV19
cdr3_nt: TGTGCCACTAGAAGTCTTGGGACGGGAGGAGGAGAAAAACTGTTTTTT
cdr3_aa: CATRSLGTGGGEKLFF

clone_size: once
d_call: TRBD1
j_call: TRBJ1-5
cdr3_length: 16
v_call: TRBV2
cdr3_nt: TGTGCCAGCAGGGGGACAGGGGGCCGGGTCAATCAGCCCCAGCATTTT
cdr3_aa: CASRGTGGRVNQPQHF

clone_size: NA
d_call: TRBD1
j_call: TRBJ2-1
cdr3_length: 15
v_call: TRBV5-1
cdr3_nt: TGCGCCAGCAGCTCTCCAGGGGGCTCCTACAATGAGCAGTTCTTC
cdr3_aa: CASSSPGGSYNEQFF

clone_size: NA
d_call: NA
j_call: TRBJ2-2
cdr3_length: 16
v_call: TRBV19
cdr3_nt: TGTGCCAGTATTCCCAGGGGCCAATCGAACACCGGGGAGCTGTTTTTT
cdr3_aa: CASIPRGQSNTGELFF

clone_size: NA
d_call: TRBD2
j_call: TRBJ2-5
cdr3_length: 16
v_call: TRBV7-2
cdr3_nt: TGTGCCAGCAGCTTAGTACTAGCGGGGGGGCGTAAGACCCAGTACTTC
cdr3_aa: CASSLVLAGGRKTQYF

clone_size: NA
d_call: NA
j_call: TRBJ2-5
cdr3_length: 11
v_call: TRBV7-8
cdr3_nt: TGTGCCAGCAGCCCCAAAGAGACCCAGTACTTC
cdr3_aa: CASSPKETQYF

clone_size: NA
d_call: NA
j_call: TRBJ1-1
cdr3_length: 13
v_call: TRBV7-3
cdr3_nt: TGTGCCAGCAGCTCGTACATGAACACTGAAGCTTTCTTT
cdr3_aa: CASSSYMNTEAFF

clone_size: NA
d_call: TRBD1
j_call: TRBJ1-2
cdr3_length: 14
v_call: TRBV19
cdr3_nt: TGTGCCAGTAGTATGGTGAGGGGGCTTCTCGGCTACACCTTC
cdr3_aa: CASSMVRGLLGYTF

clone_size: NA
d_call: TRBD1
j_call: TRBJ1-3
cdr3_length: 16
v_call: TRBV5-4
cdr3_nt: TGTGCCAGCAGCCAGGGGGGCTTGACCTCTGGAAACACCATATATTTT
cdr3_aa: CASSQGGLTSGNTIYF